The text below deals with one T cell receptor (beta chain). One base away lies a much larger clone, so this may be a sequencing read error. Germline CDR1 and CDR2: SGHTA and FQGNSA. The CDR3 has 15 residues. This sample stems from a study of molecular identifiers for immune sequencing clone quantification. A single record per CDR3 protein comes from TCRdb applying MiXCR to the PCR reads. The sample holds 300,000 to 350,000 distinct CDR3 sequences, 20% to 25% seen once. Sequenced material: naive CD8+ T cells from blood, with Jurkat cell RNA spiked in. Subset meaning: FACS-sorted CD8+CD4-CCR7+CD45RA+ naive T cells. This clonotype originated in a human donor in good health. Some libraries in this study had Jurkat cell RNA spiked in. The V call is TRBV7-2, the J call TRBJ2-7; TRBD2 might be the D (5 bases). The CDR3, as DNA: TGTGCCAGCGGCTTTGCAGCGGCGAGCTCCTACGAGCAGTACTTC. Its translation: CASGFAAASSYEQYF.